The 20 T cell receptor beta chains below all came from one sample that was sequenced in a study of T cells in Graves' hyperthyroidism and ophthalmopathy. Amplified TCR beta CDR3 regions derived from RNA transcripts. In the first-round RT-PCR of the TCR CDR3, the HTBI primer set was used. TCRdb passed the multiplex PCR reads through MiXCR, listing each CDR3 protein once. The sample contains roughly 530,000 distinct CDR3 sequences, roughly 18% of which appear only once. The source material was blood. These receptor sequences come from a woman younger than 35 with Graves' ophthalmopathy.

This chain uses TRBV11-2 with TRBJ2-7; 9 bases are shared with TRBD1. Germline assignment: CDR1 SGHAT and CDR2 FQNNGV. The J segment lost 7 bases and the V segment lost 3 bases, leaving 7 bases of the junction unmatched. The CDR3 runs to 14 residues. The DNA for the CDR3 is TGTGCCAGCAGCTTCGGGACAGGGTCTGGGGAGCAGTACTTC. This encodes CASSFGTGSGEQYF.

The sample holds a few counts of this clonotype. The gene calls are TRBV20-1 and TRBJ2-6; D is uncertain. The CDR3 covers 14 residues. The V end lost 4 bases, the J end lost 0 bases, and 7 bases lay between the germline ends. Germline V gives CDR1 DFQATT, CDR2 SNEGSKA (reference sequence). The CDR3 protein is CSANEHSGANVLTF. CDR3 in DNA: TGCAGTGCTAATGAACACTCTGGGGCCAACGTCCTGACTTTC.

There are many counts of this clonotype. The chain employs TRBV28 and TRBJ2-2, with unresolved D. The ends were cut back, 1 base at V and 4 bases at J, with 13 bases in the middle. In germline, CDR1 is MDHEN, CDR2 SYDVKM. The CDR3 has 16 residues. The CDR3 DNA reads TGTGCCAGCAGTTTATTTAGGTTGTCGGGCACCGGGGAGCTGTTTTTT. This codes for CASSLFRLSGTGELFF.

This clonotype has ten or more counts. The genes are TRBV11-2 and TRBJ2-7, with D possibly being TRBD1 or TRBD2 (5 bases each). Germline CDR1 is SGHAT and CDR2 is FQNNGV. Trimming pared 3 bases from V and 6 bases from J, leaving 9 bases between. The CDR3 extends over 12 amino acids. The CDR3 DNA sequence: TGTGCCAGCAGCTTTGGGGGTTCCGAGCAGTACTTC. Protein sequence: CASSFGGSEQYF.

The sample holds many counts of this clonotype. CDR3 nucleotides: TGTGCCTGGAGTGTGGGGCAGATCACTGAAGCTTTCTTT. Translating it yields CAWSVGQITEAFF. The chain uses TRBV30 and TRBJ1-1; the D gene is possibly TRBD1 (5 bases). V lost 0 bases to trimming and J lost 4 bases, with 9 bases between them. Germline V gene sequence: CDR1 GTSNPN, CDR2 SVGIG (reference sequence). CDR3 length: 13 amino acids.

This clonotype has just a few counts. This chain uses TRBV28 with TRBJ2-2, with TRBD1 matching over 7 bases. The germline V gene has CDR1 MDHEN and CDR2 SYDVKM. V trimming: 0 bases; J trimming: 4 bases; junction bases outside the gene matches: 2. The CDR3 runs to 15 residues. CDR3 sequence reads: CASSLWTGSTGELFF. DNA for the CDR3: TGTGCCAGCAGTTTATGGACAGGGTCCACCGGGGAGCTGTTTTTT.

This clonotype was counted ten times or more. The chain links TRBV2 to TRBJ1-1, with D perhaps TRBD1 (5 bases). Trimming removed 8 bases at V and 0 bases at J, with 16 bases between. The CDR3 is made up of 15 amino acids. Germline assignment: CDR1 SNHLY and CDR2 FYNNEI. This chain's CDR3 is CASLSPGRMNTEAFF. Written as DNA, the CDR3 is TGTGCCAGCCTTTCCCCGGGGCGAATGAACACTGAAGCTTTCTTT.

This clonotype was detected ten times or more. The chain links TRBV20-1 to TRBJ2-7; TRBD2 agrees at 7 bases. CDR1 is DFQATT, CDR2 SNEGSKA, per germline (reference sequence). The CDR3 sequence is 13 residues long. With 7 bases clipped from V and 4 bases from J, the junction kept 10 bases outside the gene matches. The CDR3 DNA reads TGCAGTGGTTCCCCTGCGGGAGCTTACGAGCAGTACTTC. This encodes CSGSPAGAYEQYF.

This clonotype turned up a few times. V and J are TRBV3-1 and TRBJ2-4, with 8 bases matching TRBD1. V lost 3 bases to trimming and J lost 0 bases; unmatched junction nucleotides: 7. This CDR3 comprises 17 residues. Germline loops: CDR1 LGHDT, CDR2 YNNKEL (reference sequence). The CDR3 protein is CASSQGRQGIAKNIQYF. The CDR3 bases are TGTGCCAGCAGCCAGGGTCGACAGGGGATAGCCAAAAACATTCAGTACTTC.

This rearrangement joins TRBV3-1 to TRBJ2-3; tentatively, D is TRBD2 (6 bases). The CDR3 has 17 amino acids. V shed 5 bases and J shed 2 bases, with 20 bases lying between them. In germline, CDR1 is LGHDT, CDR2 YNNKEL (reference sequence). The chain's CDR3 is CASSEPSRTTYTDTQYF. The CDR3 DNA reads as TGTGCCAGCAGCGAACCAAGCAGGACTACCTACACAGATACGCAGTATTTT.

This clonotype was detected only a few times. The CDR3 nucleotides are TGTGCCAGCAGCTTAGGATATGACAGTTCTGGAAACACCATATATTTT. Translating it yields CASSLGYDSSGNTIYF. The V and J genes are TRBV11-2 and TRBJ1-3; maybe TRBD1 (5 bases). CDR1 is SGHAT and CDR2 is FQNNGV in the germline V gene. The CDR3 is 16 amino acids. Trimming cost V 1 base and J 1 base, with 11 bases left between them.

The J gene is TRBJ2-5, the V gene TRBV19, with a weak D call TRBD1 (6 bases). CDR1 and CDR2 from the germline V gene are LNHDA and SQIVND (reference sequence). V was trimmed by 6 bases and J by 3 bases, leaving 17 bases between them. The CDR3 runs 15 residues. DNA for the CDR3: TGTGCCAGTAGCGACATGCCGGGACAAGAAGAGACCCAGTACTTC. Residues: CASSDMPGQEETQYF.

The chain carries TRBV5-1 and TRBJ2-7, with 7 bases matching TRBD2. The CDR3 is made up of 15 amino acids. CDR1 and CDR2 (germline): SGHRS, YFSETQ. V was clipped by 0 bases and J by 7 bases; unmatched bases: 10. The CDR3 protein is CASSLVSGGTGEQYF. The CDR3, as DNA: TGCGCCAGCAGCTTGGTCTCGGGGGGAACGGGTGAGCAGTACTTC.

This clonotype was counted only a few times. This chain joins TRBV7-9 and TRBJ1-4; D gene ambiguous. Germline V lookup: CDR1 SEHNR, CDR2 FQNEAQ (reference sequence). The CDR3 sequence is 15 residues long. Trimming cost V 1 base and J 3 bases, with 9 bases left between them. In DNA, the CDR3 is TGTGCCAGCAGCTTAGACGGCGGGTCTAATGAAAAACTGTTTTTT. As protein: CASSLDGGSNEKLFF. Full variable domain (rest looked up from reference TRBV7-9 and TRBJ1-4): DTGVSQNPRHKITKRGQNVTFRCDPISEHNRLYWYRQTLGQGPEFLTYFQNEAQLEKSRLLSDRFSAERPKGSFSTLEIQRTEQGDSAMYLCASSLDGGSNEKLFFGSGTQLSVL.

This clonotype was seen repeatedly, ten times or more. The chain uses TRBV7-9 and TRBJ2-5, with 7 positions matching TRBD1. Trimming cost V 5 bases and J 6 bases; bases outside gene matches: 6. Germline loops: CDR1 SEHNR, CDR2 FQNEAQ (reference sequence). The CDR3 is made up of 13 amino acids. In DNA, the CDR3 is TGTGCCAGCAGCCCGGGACAGCAAAAGACCCAGTACTTC. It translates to CASSPGQQKTQYF.

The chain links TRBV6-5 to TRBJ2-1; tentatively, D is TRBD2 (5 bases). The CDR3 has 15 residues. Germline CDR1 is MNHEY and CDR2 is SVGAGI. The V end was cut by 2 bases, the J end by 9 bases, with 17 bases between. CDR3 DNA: TGTGCCAGCAGTTACGGAGGATACGGAAGGGTTGAGCAGTTCTTC. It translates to CASSYGGYGRVEQFF.

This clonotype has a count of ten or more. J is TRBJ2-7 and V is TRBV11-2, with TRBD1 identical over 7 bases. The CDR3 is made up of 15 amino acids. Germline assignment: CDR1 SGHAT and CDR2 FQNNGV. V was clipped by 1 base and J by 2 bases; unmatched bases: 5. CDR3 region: CASSLGQGVTYEQYF. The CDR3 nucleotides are TGTGCCAGCAGCTTAGGTCAGGGGGTAACCTACGAGCAGTACTTC. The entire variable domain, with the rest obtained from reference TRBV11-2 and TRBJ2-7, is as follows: EAGVAQSPRYKIIEKRQSVAFWCNPISGHATLYWYQQILGQGPKLLIQFQNNGVVDDSQLPKDRFSAERLKGVDSTLKIQPAKLEDSAVYLCASSLGQGVTYEQYFGPGTRLTVT.

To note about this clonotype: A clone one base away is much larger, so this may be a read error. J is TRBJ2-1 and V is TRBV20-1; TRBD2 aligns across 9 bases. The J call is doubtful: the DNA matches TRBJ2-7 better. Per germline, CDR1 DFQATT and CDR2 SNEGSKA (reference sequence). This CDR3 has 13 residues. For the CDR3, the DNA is TGCAGTGCTAACCGCGGGGGGGGGAATGAGCAGTACTTC. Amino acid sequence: CSANRGGGNEQYF.

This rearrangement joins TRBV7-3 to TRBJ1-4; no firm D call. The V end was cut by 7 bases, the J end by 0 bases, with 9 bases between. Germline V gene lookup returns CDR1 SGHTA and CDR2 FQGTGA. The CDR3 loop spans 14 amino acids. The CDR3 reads CASNTLATNEKLFF. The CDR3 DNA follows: TGTGCCAGCAATACATTAGCAACTAATGAAAAACTGTTTTTT.

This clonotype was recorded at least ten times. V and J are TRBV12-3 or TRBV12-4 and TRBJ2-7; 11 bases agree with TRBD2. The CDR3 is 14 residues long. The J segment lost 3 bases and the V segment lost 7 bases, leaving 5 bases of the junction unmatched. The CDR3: CASTISGGDYEQYF. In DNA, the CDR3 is TGTGCCAGCACTATTAGCGGGGGGGACTACGAGCAGTACTTC.